This T cell receptor (beta chain) was recorded in a study of blood T cells in healthy people across ages. Alongside a J-beta primer mix, a sample-barcoded 5' primer served in a second PCR lasting roughly 7 to 11 cycles. TCRdb called the 5' RACE reads again in MiXCR, with one record for every CDR3 protein. Found here are 1.5 million to 1.9 million distinct CDR3 sequences, 42% of them singletons; the top ten hold approximately 4.1%. Trimming cost V 0 bases and J 1 base; bases outside gene matches: 2. This CDR3 has 15 amino acids. Germline V lookup: CDR1 LNHNV, CDR2 YYDKDF (reference sequence). The specimen sequenced was blood. This chain links TRBV15 with TRBJ2-7, with 8 bases identical to TRBD1. The clonotype comes from a woman aged 18-29 years in good health. CDR3 nucleotides: TGTGCCACCAGCAGAGAACGGACAGGGTCCTACGAGCAGTACTTC. It is translated as CATSRERTGSYEQYF.